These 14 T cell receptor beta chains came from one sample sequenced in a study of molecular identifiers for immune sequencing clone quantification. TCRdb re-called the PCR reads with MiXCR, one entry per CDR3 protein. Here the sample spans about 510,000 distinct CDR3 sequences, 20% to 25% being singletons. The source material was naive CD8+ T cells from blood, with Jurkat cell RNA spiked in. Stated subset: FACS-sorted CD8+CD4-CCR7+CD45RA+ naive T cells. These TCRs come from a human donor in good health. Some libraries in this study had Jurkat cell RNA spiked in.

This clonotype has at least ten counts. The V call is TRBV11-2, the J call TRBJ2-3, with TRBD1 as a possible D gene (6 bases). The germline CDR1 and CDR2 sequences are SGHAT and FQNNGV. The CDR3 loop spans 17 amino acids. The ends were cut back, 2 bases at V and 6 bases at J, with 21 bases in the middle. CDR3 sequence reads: CASSLITGTPPSDTQYF. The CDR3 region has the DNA TGTGCCAGCAGCTTAATAACAGGGACGCCTCCCTCGGATACGCAGTATTTT.

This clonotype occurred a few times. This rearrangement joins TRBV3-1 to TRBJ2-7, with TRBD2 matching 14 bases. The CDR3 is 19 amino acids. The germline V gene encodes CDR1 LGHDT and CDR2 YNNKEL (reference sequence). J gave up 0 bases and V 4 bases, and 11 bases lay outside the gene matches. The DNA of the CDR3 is TGTGCCAGCAGCCCAAGGAAGGGACTAGCGGGAGTTTACTCCTACGAGCAGTACTTC. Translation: CASSPRKGLAGVYSYEQYF.

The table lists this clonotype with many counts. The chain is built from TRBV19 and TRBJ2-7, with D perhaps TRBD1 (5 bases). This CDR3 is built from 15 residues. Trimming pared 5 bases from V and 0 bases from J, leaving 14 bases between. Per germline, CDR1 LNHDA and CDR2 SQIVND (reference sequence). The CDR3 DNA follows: TGTGCCAGTAGTCCTGGTGGGGCGAGCTCCTACGAGCAGTACTTC. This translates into CASSPGGASSYEQYF. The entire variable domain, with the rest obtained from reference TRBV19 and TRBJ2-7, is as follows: DGGITQSPKYLFRKEGQNVTLSCEQNLNHDAMYWYRQDPGQGLRLIYYSQIVNDFQKGDIAEGYSVSREKKESFPLTVTSAQKNPTAFYLCASSPGGASSYEQYFGPGTRLTVT.

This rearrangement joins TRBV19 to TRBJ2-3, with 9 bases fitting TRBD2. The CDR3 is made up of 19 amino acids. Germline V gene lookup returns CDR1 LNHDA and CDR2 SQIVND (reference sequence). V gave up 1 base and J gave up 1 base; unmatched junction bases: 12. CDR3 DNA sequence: TGTGCCAGTAGTATAGGGCCTAGCGGGATTTCGATCGGCACAGATACGCAGTATTTT. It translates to CASSIGPSGISIGTDTQYF.

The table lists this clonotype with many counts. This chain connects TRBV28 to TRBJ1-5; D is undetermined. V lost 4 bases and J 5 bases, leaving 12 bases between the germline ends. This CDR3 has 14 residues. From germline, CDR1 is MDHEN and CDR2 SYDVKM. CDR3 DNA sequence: TGTGCCAGCAGTTGGGCATTGCCTGATCAGCCCCAGCATTTT. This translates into CASSWALPDQPQHF.

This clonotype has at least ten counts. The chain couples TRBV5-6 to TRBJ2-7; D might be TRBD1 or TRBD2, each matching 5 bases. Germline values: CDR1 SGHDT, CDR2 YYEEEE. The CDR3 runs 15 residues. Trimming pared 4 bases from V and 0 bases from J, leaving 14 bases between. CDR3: CASSRGRIDSYEQYF. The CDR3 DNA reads TGTGCCAGCAGCCGGGGCAGGATAGACTCCTACGAGCAGTACTTC.

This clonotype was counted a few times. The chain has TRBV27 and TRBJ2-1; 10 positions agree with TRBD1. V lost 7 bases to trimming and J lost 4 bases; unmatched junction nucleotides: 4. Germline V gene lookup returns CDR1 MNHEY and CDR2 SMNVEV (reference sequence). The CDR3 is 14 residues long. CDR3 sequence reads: CASMTGGSYNEQFF. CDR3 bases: TGTGCCAGCATGACAGGGGGCAGTTACAATGAGCAGTTCTTC.

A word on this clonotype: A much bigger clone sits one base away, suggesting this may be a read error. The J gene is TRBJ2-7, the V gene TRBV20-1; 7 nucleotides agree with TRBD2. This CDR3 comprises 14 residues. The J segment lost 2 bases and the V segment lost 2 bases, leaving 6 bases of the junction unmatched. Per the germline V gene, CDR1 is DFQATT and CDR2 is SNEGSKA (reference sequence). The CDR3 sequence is CSARSASGTYEQYF. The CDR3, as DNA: TGCAGTGCTAGATCAGCTAGCGGAACCTACGAGCAGTACTTC.

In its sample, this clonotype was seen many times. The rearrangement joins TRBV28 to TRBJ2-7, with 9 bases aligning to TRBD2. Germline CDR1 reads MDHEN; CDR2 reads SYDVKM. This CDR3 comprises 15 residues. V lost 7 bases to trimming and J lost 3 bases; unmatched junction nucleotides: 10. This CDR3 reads CASTDGTSLVYEQYF. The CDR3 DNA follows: TGTGCCAGCACTGACGGGACTAGCCTAGTCTACGAGCAGTACTTC. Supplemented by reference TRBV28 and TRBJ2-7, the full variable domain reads DVKVTQSSRYLVKRTGEKVFLECVQDMDHENMFWYRQDPGLGLRLIYFSYDVKMKEKGDIPEGYSVSREKKERFSLILESASTNQTSMYLCASTDGTSLVYEQYFGPGTRLTVT.

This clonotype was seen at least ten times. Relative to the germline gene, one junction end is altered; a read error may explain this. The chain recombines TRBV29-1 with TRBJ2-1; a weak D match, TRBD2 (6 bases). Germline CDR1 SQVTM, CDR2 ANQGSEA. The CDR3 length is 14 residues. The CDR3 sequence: CSVVQAGIYIEQFF. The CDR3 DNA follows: TGCAGCGTTGTGCAAGCGGGTATCTACATTGAGCAGTTCTTC.

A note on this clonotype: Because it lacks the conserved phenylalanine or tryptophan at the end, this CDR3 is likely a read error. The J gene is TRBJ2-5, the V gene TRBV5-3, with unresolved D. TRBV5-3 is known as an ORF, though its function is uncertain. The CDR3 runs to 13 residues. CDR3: CASSLVDEETQYS. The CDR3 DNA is TGTGCCAGCAGCTTGGTAGACGAAGAGACCCAGTACTCC.

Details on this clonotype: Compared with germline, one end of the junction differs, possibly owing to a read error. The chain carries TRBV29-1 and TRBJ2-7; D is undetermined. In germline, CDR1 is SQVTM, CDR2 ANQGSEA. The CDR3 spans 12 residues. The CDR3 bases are TGCAGCGTAGAAGGAACGGCCTACGAGCAGTACTTC. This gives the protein CSVEGTAYEQYF.

The CDR3 protein is CAISDETFYEQYF. DNA of the CDR3: TGTGCCATCAGTGACGAGACTTTCTACGAGCAGTACTTC. The chain employs TRBV10-3 and TRBJ2-7; D is unresolved. Trimming took off 3 bases at V and 3 bases at J, with 9 bases between the two ends. Germline V gene data show CDR1 as ENHRY and CDR2 as SYGVKD. This CDR3 has 13 amino acids.

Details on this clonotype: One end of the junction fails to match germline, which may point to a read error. This CDR3 is CACSVPGQGFYEQYF. DNA of the CDR3: TGTGCCTGCAGCGTCCCGGGACAGGGGTTTTACGAGCAGTACTTC. V usage is TRBV13 and J usage is TRBJ2-7, with 10 bases aligning to TRBD1. Germline V gives CDR1 PRHDT, CDR2 FYEKMQ (reference sequence). The CDR3 is 15 amino acids.